These 27 T cell receptor beta chains were all obtained from the same sample, sequenced in a study of blood T cell repertoires in COVID-19. The data were produced by immunoSEQ multiplex PCR, yet TCRdb's version contains in-frame clones alone and is incomplete. The sample consists of 350,000 to 450,000 clones, around 90% of them appearing once. Material for sequencing was peripheral blood. Source of these receptors: a man aged 35 to 55 with acute or convalescent COVID-19.

The genes are TRBV19 and TRBJ2-5, with 8 bases identical to TRBD2. Germline V CDR1 and CDR2: LNHDA, SQIVND (reference sequence). J was trimmed by 1 base and V by 2 bases; bases with no gene match: 3. This CDR3 comprises 15 residues. The CDR3 loop reads CASSISAGAQETQYF. CDR3 coding DNA: TGTGCCAGTAGTATATCAGCGGGGGCCCAAGAGACCCAGTACTTC.

The V gene is TRBV5-3, the J gene TRBJ2-1, with D perhaps TRBD2 (6 bases). TRBV5-3 is placed among ORFs of uncertain function. The CDR3 extends over 18 amino acids. Between the trimmed V and J ends, which lost 2 bases and 0 bases, there was a span of 18 bases. In DNA, the CDR3 is TGTGCCAGAAGCTTTTATGGGGACTCGACGAGCTCCTACAATGAGCAGTTCTTC. Translation: CARSFYGDSTSSYNEQFF.

V is TRBV29-1 and J is TRBJ2-3, with TRBD1 matching 7 bases. Germline V gives CDR1 SQVTM, CDR2 ANQGSEA. V was clipped by 0 bases and J by 3 bases; unmatched bases: 6. The CDR3 has 15 residues. The CDR3 DNA reads as TGCAGCGTTGAAGACAAGGACAGGAGAACAGATACGCAGTATTTT. Protein sequence: CSVEDKDRRTDTQYF.

This clone was detected once. In nucleotides, the CDR3 is TGTGCCAGCAGCCCCCAGGGGGTGGGTGAAGCTTTCTTT. This gives the protein CASSPQGVGEAFF. The chain combines TRBV2 with TRBJ1-1; 7 bases line up with TRBD1. Germline assignment: CDR1 SNHLY and CDR2 FYNNEI. Unmatched junction bases numbered 8, after V lost 6 bases and J lost 7 bases. The CDR3 contains 13 residues. The full variable domain, rest sourced from reference TRBV2 and TRBJ1-1, is EPEVTQTPSHQVTQMGQEVILRCVPISNHLYFYWYRQILGQKVEFLVSFYNNEISEKSEIFDDQFSVERPDGSNFTLKIRSTKLEDSAMYFCASSPQGVGEAFFGQGTRLTVV.

The V gene is TRBV6-2 or TRBV6-3, the J gene TRBJ1-5; D perhaps matches TRBD1 (5 bases). The V end was cut by 2 bases, the J end by 0 bases, with 11 bases between. CDR3 length: 16 amino acids. The germline CDR1 and CDR2 sequences are MNHEY and SVGEGT. The CDR3 DNA follows: TGTGCCAGCAGTTACCCGGGACTATATAGCAATCAGCCCCAGCATTTT. It specifies CASSYPGLYSNQPQHF.

The chain has TRBV30 and TRBJ1-2, with 10 bases that match TRBD1. V lost 5 bases to trimming and J lost 5 bases; unmatched junction nucleotides: 5. The CDR3 consists of 13 residues. CDR1 and CDR2 from the germline V gene are GTSNPN and SVGIG (reference sequence). The CDR3 bases are TGTGCCTGGGGACAGGGGGAGGATTATGGCTACACCTTC. Its translation: CAWGQGEDYGYTF.

V and J are TRBV7-9 and TRBJ2-6; TRBD2 might be the D (5 bases). Germline V CDR1 and CDR2: SEHNR, FQNEAQ (reference sequence). The CDR3 has 15 amino acids. V was pared by 2 bases and J by 0 bases, with 5 bases between. The CDR3 sequence is CASSLLASGANVLTF. The CDR3 coding sequence is TGTGCCAGCAGCTTACTAGCCTCTGGGGCCAACGTCCTGACTTTC.

The rearrangement uses TRBV7-9 and TRBJ2-7; 9 bases agree with TRBD1. Germline loops: CDR1 SEHNR, CDR2 FQNEAQ (reference sequence). The V segment lost 2 bases and the J segment 2 bases; nucleotides outside the gene matches: 4. The CDR3 spans 15 residues. CDR3 loop: CASSLFGTGTYEQYF. The CDR3 coding sequence is TGTGCCAGCAGCTTATTCGGGACAGGGACCTACGAGCAGTACTTC.

The sample holds a few counts of this clone. CDR3 sequence reads: CASSSWGTGDYEQYF. CDR3 in DNA: TGTGCCAGCAGTTCCTGGGGGACAGGGGACTACGAGCAGTACTTC. The rearrangement joins TRBV6-5 to TRBJ2-7; 10 bases line up with TRBD1. Trimming removed 4 bases from V and 3 bases from J; junction bases left unmatched: 6. Germline values: CDR1 MNHEY, CDR2 SVGAGI. The CDR3 covers 15 residues.

This chain links TRBV19 with TRBJ1-1, with 8 bases that match TRBD1. Looked up from germline, CDR1 is LNHDA and CDR2 is SQIVND (reference sequence). The CDR3 is 14 residues long. Losses at the gene ends were 5 bases for V and 3 bases for J; bases not matched to a gene: 5. The CDR3 sequence: CASSVTGGHTEAFF. In DNA, the CDR3 is TGTGCCAGTAGTGTTACAGGGGGTCACACTGAAGCTTTCTTT.

This clone was observed once. This chain joins TRBV5-1 and TRBJ2-4; TRBD1 might be the D (5 bases). Germline CDR1 SGHRS, CDR2 YFSETQ. Trimming removed 4 bases at V and 3 bases at J, with 14 bases between. This CDR3 comprises 15 residues. This CDR3 is CASSRETGYKNIQYF. The CDR3 DNA reads as TGCGCCAGCAGCCGTGAAACAGGATACAAAAACATTCAGTACTTC.

The chain employs TRBV2 and TRBJ2-2, with D perhaps matching TRBD2 (5 bases). V lost 5 bases to trimming and J lost 1 base, with 11 bases between them. The CDR3 has 15 amino acids. CDR1 is SNHLY and CDR2 is FYNNEI in the germline V gene. The CDR3 DNA follows: TGTGCCAGCAGTTCACCCGGAGGGAACACCGGGGAGCTGTTTTTT. It is translated as CASSSPGGNTGELFF.

J is TRBJ2-2 and V is TRBV12-3 or TRBV12-4; tentative D call: TRBD2 (6 bases). The ends were cut back, 5 bases at V and 4 bases at J, with 8 bases in the middle. The CDR3 is made up of 13 amino acids. The CDR3 loop is CASSGGSTGELFF. The CDR3 DNA is TGTGCCAGCAGTGGGGGGAGCACCGGGGAGCTGTTTTTT.

This clone came up once. The rearrangement joins TRBV2 to TRBJ1-2, with TRBD1 matching 8 bases. The V gene end was trimmed by 6 bases and the J gene end by 4 bases; junction bases not matched to a gene: 7. Germline V gene lookup returns CDR1 SNHLY and CDR2 FYNNEI. The CDR3 sequence is 14 residues long. The CDR3 coding sequence is TGTGCCAGCAGACCAGGACAGGGCATCTATGGCTACACCTTC. Its translation is CASRPGQGIYGYTF. Full variable domain (remainder filled in from reference TRBV2 and TRBJ1-2): EPEVTQTPSHQVTQMGQEVILRCVPISNHLYFYWYRQILGQKVEFLVSFYNNEISEKSEIFDDQFSVERPDGSNFTLKIRSTKLEDSAMYFCASRPGQGIYGYTFGSGTRLTVV.

This chain connects TRBV2 to TRBJ2-1; the match to TRBD2 covers 13 bases. Trimming took 6 bases from V and 15 from J; bases not matched to a gene: 11. The germline V gene encodes CDR1 SNHLY and CDR2 FYNNEI. This CDR3 region has 14 residues. CDR3 nucleotide sequence: TGTGCCAGCAGCGAACTAGCGGGGGGGACCAAGGGGTTCTTC. Amino acid sequence: CASSELAGGTKGFF. The full variable domain, with the rest looked up from reference TRBV2 and TRBJ2-1, is EPEVTQTPSHQVTQMGQEVILRCVPISNHLYFYWYRQILGQKVEFLVSFYNNEISEKSEIFDDQFSVERPDGSNFTLKIRSTKLEDSAMYFCASSELAGGTKGFFGPGTRLTVL.

This chain links TRBV5-6 with TRBJ1-2; the D gene is possibly TRBD1 (6 bases). V gave up 0 bases and J gave up 4 bases, with 10 bases separating them. CDR3 length equals 14 residues. The germline V gene encodes CDR1 SGHDT and CDR2 YYEEEE. CDR3 coding DNA: TGTGCCAGCAGCTTGGTCCGACAGGTCTATGGCTACACCTTC. The encoded protein is CASSLVRQVYGYTF.

This rearrangement joins TRBV6-5 to TRBJ1-6; D possibly corresponds to TRBD1 (5 bases). V lost 4 bases and J lost 4, with 8 bases in between. Looked up from germline, CDR1 is MNHEY and CDR2 is SVGAGI. The CDR3 extends over 14 amino acids. CDR3 coding DNA: TGTGCCAGCAGTTCGGACACATATAATTCACCCCTCCACTTT. Protein product: CASSSDTYNSPLHF.

The gene calls are TRBV5-4 and TRBJ1-2; D is ambiguous. The V end was cut by 4 bases, the J end by 2 bases, with 18 bases between. Per the germline V gene, CDR1 is SGHNT and CDR2 is YYREEE (reference sequence). The CDR3 is made up of 16 amino acids. The CDR3 nucleotides read TGTGCCAGCAGCACCATTGACGGAATGGAGAACTATGGCTACACCTTC. Translated, it gives CASSTIDGMENYGYTF. The full variable domain, in which reference TRBV5-4 and TRBJ1-2 provide the parts outside the CDR3, is ETGVTQSPTHLIKTRGQQVTLRCSSQSGHNTVSWYQQALGQGPQFIFQYYREEENGRGNFPPRFSGLQFPNYSSELNVNALELDDSALYLCASSTIDGMENYGYTFGSGTRLTVV.

V and J are TRBV6-5 and TRBJ2-5, with 8 bases identical to TRBD1. Germline V lookup: CDR1 MNHEY, CDR2 SVGAGI. CDR3 length equals 13 residues. Germline trimming cut 7 bases from V and 5 bases from J; bases unmatched to any gene: 6. CDR3 nucleotide sequence: TGTGCCAGCAAACGGACAGGGATCGAGACCCAGTACTTC. It yields the protein CASKRTGIETQYF.

The chain has TRBV28 and TRBJ1-3, with 10 nucleotides matching TRBD1. Germline V gene data show CDR1 as MDHEN and CDR2 as SYDVKM. V gave up 7 bases and J gave up 2 bases; unmatched junction bases: 5. The CDR3 covers 15 residues. CDR3 DNA: TGTGCCAGCACTCCGGGACAGGGGCCTGGAAACACCATATATTTT. As protein: CASTPGQGPGNTIYF.

This clone was observed a single time. The J gene is TRBJ2-3, the V gene TRBV5-3; D is perhaps TRBD1 (6 bases). TRBV5-3 is labeled an ORF, and its function is uncertain. The CDR3 runs 15 residues. Deletions cut 4 bases from V and 2 bases from J, with 14 bases between. CDR3 bases: TGTGCCAGAAGCCGGACAGCTAGACCCACAGATACGCAGTATTTT. This sequence encodes CARSRTARPTDTQYF.

The gene calls are TRBV27 and TRBJ2-4, with 7 bases that match TRBD1. The J segment lost 0 bases and the V segment lost 4 bases, leaving 6 bases of the junction unmatched. CDR1 and CDR2 from the germline V gene are MNHEY and SMNVEV (reference sequence). This CDR3 comprises 16 residues. CDR3 nucleotide sequence: TGTGCCAGCAGTTCCCACAGGGGCCTAGCCAAAAACATTCAGTACTTC. This codes for CASSSHRGLAKNIQYF.

This sequence joins TRBV7-3 and TRBJ1-2; 8 nucleotides agree with TRBD1. After removal of 3 bases from V and 2 bases from J, the junction contained 5 bases not matched to a gene. Germline V lookup: CDR1 SGHTA, CDR2 FQGTGA. The CDR3 is 15 amino acids. The CDR3 loop is CASSFDRGPNYGYTF. DNA of the CDR3: TGTGCCAGCAGCTTTGACAGGGGACCCAACTATGGCTACACCTTC.

This chain connects TRBV5-1 to TRBJ2-2; D not certain. The CDR3 is 13 residues long. Per germline, CDR1 SGHRS and CDR2 YFSETQ. Trimming removed 1 base from V and 9 bases from J, with 10 bases in between. This CDR3 is CASSLYSDRELFF. Here the CDR3 DNA reads TGCGCCAGCAGCTTGTATAGTGACAGGGAGCTGTTTTTT.

The chain has TRBV27 and TRBJ2-1, with 11 nucleotides matching TRBD1. This CDR3 is 15 amino acids long. Germline values: CDR1 MNHEY, CDR2 SMNVEV (reference sequence). With 6 bases clipped from V and 7 bases from J, the junction kept 8 bases outside the gene matches. CDR3 region: CASRGWTGGSNEQFF. DNA of the CDR3: TGTGCCAGCAGGGGCTGGACAGGGGGCTCGAATGAGCAGTTCTTC.

The chain uses TRBV28 and TRBJ1-2, with 7 positions matching TRBD1. This CDR3 region has 14 residues. Losses at the gene ends were 7 bases for V and 4 bases for J; bases not matched to a gene: 9. Germline lookup yields CDR1 MDHEN and CDR2 SYDVKM. The chain's CDR3 is CASNPGQSVYGYTF. The DNA for the CDR3 is TGTGCCAGCAATCCGGGACAGTCTGTCTATGGCTACACCTTC.

This clone was observed once. One end of the junction fails to match germline, which may point to a read error. The chain couples TRBV12-3 or TRBV12-4 to TRBJ1-1, with TRBD1 matching 9 bases. This CDR3 region has 13 residues. For the CDR3, the DNA is TGTGCCAGCAGTGTTCCCCCGGGACAGGGACAGATCTTT. It codes for CASSVPPGQGQIF.